This T cell receptor (beta chain) originates from a study of T-cell reconstitution after alpha-beta-depleted transplantation in children. The germline V and J ends were trimmed by 5 bases and 10 bases, with 12 bases remaining between them. Germline CDR1 is DFQATT and CDR2 is SNEGSKA (reference sequence). The CDR3 is 11 amino acids. Unique molecular identifiers were used in preparing the TCRbeta library. TCRdb ran MiXCR on the PCR reads and lists one entry per CDR3 protein. This table has hundreds of thousands of distinct CDR3 sequences, roughly 10% appearing once. This clonotype originated in a human donor who donated a stem cell graft to a child with acute lymphoblastic leukemia. The chain links TRBV20-1 to TRBJ2-1; D is ambiguous. The sequences come from PBMCs from the stem cell graft donor, collected from the stem cell graft. CDR3 nucleotide sequence: TGCAGTGCTTCGCGGACCCGAGAGCAGTTCTTC. The encoded protein is CSASRTREQFF.